This is a list of T cell receptor beta chains from one sample in a study of shared clonotypes between healthy human individuals. Profiling relied on immunoSEQ multiplex PCR, and the TCRdb table lists in-frame clones only, not all of them. The table has 2 million to 2.5 million clones, approximately 93% seen once. Material: naive CD4+ T cells from PBMCs. All receptors derive from a man aged 18-30 years in good health. Some clones in this sample may be carry-over from other donors' samples. Both conserved end residues are part of each CDR3. The D gene is left open where the match is weak. Only part of the rows carry a size: once, few, many, or a class if the clone is expanded.

CDR3aa | CDR3nt | d_gene | j_gene | v_gene | abundance
CASSSPGLVSNEQFF | TGTGCCAGCAGCTCGCCGGGACTAGTCTCCAATGAGCAGTTCTTC | TRBD2 | TRBJ2-1 | TRBV7-3 | .
CASSSPSGYNQPQHF | TGTGCCAGCAGTTCCCCCTCAGGGTACAATCAGCCCCAGCATTTT | . | TRBJ1-5 | TRBV28 | .
CASSLTVLAGVNEQFF | TGTGCCAGCAGCTTAACGGTACTAGCGGGAGTTAATGAGCAGTTCTTC | TRBD2 | TRBJ2-1 | TRBV7-8 | .
CASRPDRGLSTDTQYF | TGTGCCAGCAGGCCTGACAGGGGGCTTAGCACAGATACGCAGTATTTT | TRBD1 | TRBJ2-3 | TRBV11-1 | .
CASSPRTGLNTEAFF | TGTGCCAGCAGCCCCCGGACAGGGTTGAACACTGAAGCTTTCTTT | TRBD1 | TRBJ1-1 | TRBV7-2 | .
CASSLAVIEQYF | TGTGCCAGCAGCCTGGCGGTGATCGAGCAGTACTTC | . | TRBJ2-7 | TRBV2 | .
CASSMRGGVNTEAFF | TGTGCCAGTAGTATGAGGGGAGGTGTGAACACTGAAGCTTTCTTT | . | TRBJ1-1 | TRBV19 | .
CASSYSGTSYEQYF | TGTGCCAGCAGTTACTCCGGGACCTCCTACGAGCAGTACTTC | . | TRBJ2-7 | TRBV6-5 | .
CASNGQGFYEQYF | TGTGCCAGCAATGGACAGGGGTTCTACGAGCAGTACTTC | TRBD1 | TRBJ2-7 | TRBV2 | .
CASSLAREGEQFF | TGTGCCAGCAGCCTTGCGAGGGAGGGTGAGCAGTTCTTC | TRBD2 | TRBJ2-1 | TRBV7-3 | .
CASSLQSQGIGLNSPLHF | TGTGCCAGCAGCTTACAATCACAGGGGATTGGACTTAATTCACCCCTCCACTTT | TRBD1 | TRBJ1-6 | TRBV5-6 | .
CASSSMEAAPYGYTF | TGTGCCAGTAGTTCCATGGAGGCGGCGCCCTATGGCTACACCTTC | . | TRBJ1-2 | TRBV19 | .
CASSGSGPIYTF | TGTGCCAGTAGTGGATCCGGGCCCATTTACACCTTC | . | TRBJ1-2 | TRBV19 | .
CSVVGLGDTEAFF | TGCAGCGTTGTAGGTTTGGGGGACACTGAAGCTTTCTTT | . | TRBJ1-1 | TRBV29-1 | .
CASSVGTSSGRAFRVGELFF | TGTGCCAGCAGCGTAGGGACGTCTAGCGGGAGAGCTTTCCGGGTCGGGGAGCTGTTTTTT | TRBD2 | TRBJ2-2 | TRBV9 | .
CASSLIGVLHSDTQYF | TGTGCCAGCAGCCTAATCGGGGTCTTACACTCAGATACGCAGTATTTT | . | TRBJ2-3 | TRBV7-2 | .
CASSAGTGAGANVLTF | TGTGCCAGTAGTGCCGGGACAGGGGCTGGGGCCAACGTCCTGACTTTC | TRBD1 | TRBJ2-6 | TRBV19 | .
CASSLAAGSNQPQHF | TGTGCCAGCAGCTTAGCGGCGGGAAGCAATCAGCCCCAGCATTTT | . | TRBJ1-5 | TRBV7-9 | .
CASSLTRFTGELFF | TGTGCCAGCAGCTTAACGCGGTTCACCGGGGAGCTGTTTTTT | . | TRBJ2-2 | TRBV7-3 | .
CAIGGAQGENQPQHF | TGTGCCATCGGGGGGGCGCAAGGGGAGAATCAGCCCCAGCATTTT | . | TRBJ1-5 | TRBV10-3 | .
CASSPVERGNTIYF | TGCGCCAGCAGCCCCGTGGAAAGGGGAAACACCATATATTTT | . | TRBJ1-3 | TRBV4-1 | .
CASSNPGQITDTQYF | TGTGCCAGCAGCAATCCGGGACAAATCACAGATACGCAGTATTTT | . | TRBJ2-3 | TRBV7-3 | .
CASSLESGRQETQYF | TGTGCCAGCAGCTTAGAATCCGGGCGACAAGAGACCCAGTACTTC | . | TRBJ2-5 | TRBV7-9 | .
CSVDLGWNGYTF | TGCAGCGTTGACTTGGGGTGGAATGGCTACACCTTC | . | TRBJ1-2 | TRBV29-1 | .
CASSSEKDRGSTDTQYF | TGTGCCAGCAGCTCCGAAAAGGACAGGGGTAGCACAGATACGCAGTATTTT | TRBD1 | TRBJ2-3 | TRBV5-4 | .
CASCRQITGNTIYF | TGTGCCAGCTGTCGACAAATTACTGGAAACACCATATATTTT | . | TRBJ1-3 | TRBV2 | .
CASSPRAGFSYNEQFF | TGTGCCAGCAGCCCCCGAGCGGGATTCTCCTACAATGAGCAGTTCTTC | TRBD2 | TRBJ2-1 | TRBV7-2 | once
CASSPTGTVSYEQYF | TGTGCCAGCAGTCCCACCGGGACCGTCTCCTACGAGCAGTACTTC | . | TRBJ2-7 | TRBV28 | .
CASSLGQSTEAFF | TGTGCCAGCAGCTTAGGGCAGTCGACTGAAGCTTTCTTT | . | TRBJ1-1 | TRBV7-9 | .
CASSWALGPQHF | TGTGCCAGCAGTTGGGCCCTCGGGCCCCAGCATTTT | . | TRBJ1-5 | TRBV28 | .
CASSESVPAGGYEQYF | TGTGCCAGCAGTGAATCAGTACCGGCAGGAGGGTACGAGCAGTACTTC | . | TRBJ2-7 | TRBV25-1 | .
CASRTTSGNTIYF | TGTGCCAGTAGGACGACCTCTGGAAACACCATATATTTT | . | TRBJ1-3 | TRBV19 | .
CASVRDRGTDTQYF | TGTGCCAGCGTCCGGGACAGGGGAACAGATACGCAGTATTTT | TRBD1 | TRBJ2-3 | TRBV6-1 | .
CASTSGGGQETQYF | TGTGCCAGTACTAGCGGGGGAGGCCAAGAGACCCAGTACTTC | TRBD2 | TRBJ2-5 | TRBV19 | .
CASSQGPFGDEQYF | TGTGCCAGCAGCCAAGGCCCCTTCGGGGACGAGCAGTACTTC | . | TRBJ2-7 | TRBV4-2 | .
CASSSGQPQHF | TGTGCCAGCAGCTCAGGGCAGCCCCAGCATTTT | . | TRBJ1-5 | TRBV28 | .
CASSPGGHYGYTF | TGTGCCAGCTCTCCAGGGGGGCACTATGGCTACACCTTC | TRBD1 | TRBJ1-2 | TRBV27 | .
CASSQVKGQKNTEAFF | TGTGCCAGCAGTCAGGTAAAAGGACAGAAGAACACTGAAGCTTTCTTT | . | TRBJ1-1 | TRBV28 | few